The clone carrying this TCR beta chain was observed a few times. What it binds is unknown. The time point here: persistent/refractory GD, antithyroid drugs over 5 years with positive TRAb. RNA from PBMCs was the source of the TCR library. This sample was included in a study of regulatory T cells in long-lasting Graves disease. Study summary: Positive TSH receptor antibodies alongside over 5 years of antithyroid drugs were what marked Graves' disease as persistent.

Study-wide results and caveats: Owing to a sample size that was small, accuracy may have been reduced. Researchers examined only peripheral blood and not thyroid tissue.

Germline assignment: CDR1 LNHDA and CDR2 SQIVND (reference sequence). The CDR3 extends over 11 amino acids. Trimming stripped 6 bases from V and 7 bases from J, with 7 bases between. Arm-PCR of CDR3 regions with iRepertoire HTBI primers generated TCR beta libraries. Each CDR3 protein gets one entry after TCRdb re-called the multiplex PCR reads with MiXCR. The repertoire includes a few hundred thousand distinct CDR3 sequences, approximately 23% of them detected once, and roughly 14% sits in the top ten. This TCR derives from a female donor with Graves disease. The sample in question was peripheral blood mononuclear cells (PBMCs), obtained when the disease was refractory, from a patient treated with antithyroid drugs. This chain joins TRBV19 and TRBJ1-5; no reliable D call. The CDR3 region is CASSDSQPQHF. The CDR3 DNA is TGTGCCAGTAGCGATTCCCAGCCCCAGCATTTT.